The next 10 T cell receptor beta chains were all read from a single sample in a study of blood T cell repertoires in COVID-19. The protocol was immunoSEQ multiplex PCR, while the TCRdb copy is restricted to in-frame clones and leaves out a portion. Of tens of thousands of clones listed, roughly 80% were seen once; the top ten hold roughly 5.7%. Sequencing was done on a sample of peripheral blood. Every receptor here comes from a man between 65 and 79 years old with acute or convalescent COVID-19.

The chain has TRBV5-4 and TRBJ1-1; D not certain. The germline V gene encodes CDR1 SGHNT and CDR2 YYREEE (reference sequence). The V end lost 4 bases, the J end lost 1 base, and 14 bases lay between the germline ends. The CDR3 totals 15 residues. CDR3 sequence: CASSPLVAGNTEAFF. CDR3 nucleotides: TGTGCCAGCAGCCCCCTTGTAGCGGGGAACACTGAAGCTTTCTTT.

The chain links TRBV10-2 to TRBJ2-7, with 7 bases identical to TRBD1. With 6 bases clipped from V and 3 bases from J, the junction kept 5 bases outside the gene matches. This CDR3 region has 13 residues. Germline lookup yields CDR1 WSHSY and CDR2 SAAADI. The CDR3 loop reads CASRRTGGYEQYF. CDR3 bases: TGCGCCAGCAGAAGGACAGGCGGCTACGAGCAGTACTTC.

V gene TRBV6-5 combines with J gene TRBJ1-6; TRBD1 matches 9 bases. This CDR3 has 14 residues. Per the germline V gene, CDR1 is MNHEY and CDR2 is SVGAGI. The V segment lost 6 bases and the J segment 10 bases; nucleotides outside the gene matches: 7. The CDR3 DNA sequence: TGTGCCAGCAGCCCCGGGACAGGGAGCTCACCCCTCCACTTT. This gives the protein CASSPGTGSSPLHF.

The chain links TRBV6-1 to TRBJ1-4, with a possible D match to TRBD1 (6 bases). V shed 3 bases and J shed 6 bases, with 14 bases lying between them. CDR1 is MNHNS and CDR2 is SASEGT in the germline V gene. The CDR3 spans 15 residues. The DNA for the CDR3 is TGTGCCAGCAGTGAGCTAGGGGGTCTCGATGAAAAACTGTTTTTT. Translation gives CASSELGGLDEKLFF.

The chain employs TRBV2 and TRBJ1-5, with D possibly being TRBD1 (5 bases). This CDR3 contains 12 residues. Germline lookup yields CDR1 SNHLY and CDR2 FYNNEI. V lost 6 bases, J lost 6 bases, and 9 bases lay in between. Here the CDR3 reads CASSDRFQPQHF. The CDR3 nucleotides read TGTGCCAGCAGCGACAGATTTCAGCCCCAGCATTTT.

This chain uses TRBV9 with TRBJ2-7; the D is unclear. The germline CDR1 and CDR2 sequences are SGDLS and YYNGEE. This CDR3 has 14 residues. Trimming took 4 bases from V and 0 from J, leaving 11 bases between them. For the CDR3, the DNA is TGTGCCAGCAGCCCTAAAACGAGCTCCTACGAGCAGTACTTC. Protein: CASSPKTSSYEQYF.

V gene TRBV11-3 combines with J gene TRBJ2-7; D is perhaps TRBD2 (6 bases). V was pared by 7 bases and J by 2 bases, with 21 bases between. Germline CDR1 is SGHNT and CDR2 is YENEEA. The CDR3 has 16 residues. The CDR3 DNA sequence: TGTGCCAGCAATTCCCCGACCGTAGCGGATCCCTACGAGCAGTACTTC. It is translated as CASNSPTVADPYEQYF.

This chain links TRBV9 with TRBJ2-1; 7 bases match TRBD2. V lost 0 bases and J lost 5; bases outside the gene matches: 8. The CDR3 contains 16 residues. The germline V gene has CDR1 SGDLS and CDR2 YYNGEE. The CDR3 nucleotides read TGTGCCAGCAGCGTAGGACTAGCATCGGCGGACAATGAGCAGTTCTTC. It codes for CASSVGLASADNEQFF.

The chain links TRBV2 to TRBJ1-1, with 10 bases that match TRBD1. Germline V CDR1 and CDR2: SNHLY, FYNNEI. The CDR3 sequence is 13 residues long. Losses at the gene ends were 2 bases for V and 11 bases for J; bases not matched to a gene: 5. The CDR3 DNA sequence: TGTGCCAGCAGTGAAAACCCGGGACAGGGGGCTTTCTTT. Its protein product is CASSENPGQGAFF.

By sample share, this clone is medium-sized. V usage is TRBV2 and J usage is TRBJ1-2; 7 bases agree with TRBD1. The CDR3 runs to 15 residues. The J segment lost 4 bases and the V segment lost 7 bases, leaving 12 bases of the junction unmatched. Per germline, CDR1 SNHLY and CDR2 FYNNEI. The CDR3 region is CASKGKPGQPYGYTF. DNA of the CDR3: TGTGCCAGCAAAGGAAAACCGGGACAGCCCTATGGCTACACCTTC.